The 7 T cell receptor beta chains presented below share a single source sample, sequenced in a study of T cell responses to AZD1222 COVID-19 vaccine. Sequencing was performed with immunoSEQ multiplex PCR; in TCRdb, only in-frame clones are kept and a portion is missing. Of about 97,000 clones in the sample, about 88% were seen once. The sample here was peripheral blood, taken on day 0 of AZD1222 vaccination. These receptor sequences come from an adult in good health.

This clone occurred a few times. This chain connects TRBV18 to TRBJ1-1; weak D call: TRBD1 (5 bases). The CDR3 runs to 14 residues. Germline-derived CDR1 and CDR2 are KGHSH and LQKENI. Trimming cost V 4 bases and J 3 bases, with 12 bases left between them. Here the CDR3 DNA reads TGTGCCAGCTCACTCCAGGTGGGGGACACTGAAGCTTTCTTT. Its protein product is CASSLQVGDTEAFF.

The chain employs TRBV2 and TRBJ2-7; D is possibly TRBD1 or TRBD2 (5 bases each). Trimming removed 6 bases from V and 1 base from J, with 16 bases in between. Germline-derived CDR1 and CDR2 are SNHLY and FYNNEI. The CDR3 has 15 amino acids. DNA for the CDR3: TGTGCCAGCAGAAGGGGACCGACCCCTTCCTACGAGCAGTACTTC. Translation: CASRRGPTPSYEQYF.

The V and J genes are TRBV6-2 or TRBV6-3 and TRBJ2-3, with 9 bases that match TRBD1. With V trimmed by 6 bases and J by 4 bases, 8 bases remained unmatched. Germline lookup yields CDR1 MNHEY and CDR2 SVGEGT. This CDR3 has 15 residues. CDR3 region: CASSRTGEGSDTQYF. CDR3 DNA sequence: TGTGCCAGCAGCCGGACAGGGGAAGGGTCAGATACGCAGTATTTT.

This clone was counted only a few times. J is TRBJ1-2 and V is TRBV3-1 (or the pseudogene TRBV3-2), with D unclear. CDR3 length: 14 amino acids. V shed 0 bases and J shed 3 bases, with 8 bases lying between them. Germline CDR1 and CDR2: LGHDT and YNNKEL (reference sequence). CDR3 DNA sequence: TGTGCCAGCAGCCAAGAGCCCAGGCACTATGGCTACACCTTC. Its translation: CASSQEPRHYGYTF.

The chain couples TRBV11-2 to TRBJ2-7; D is unresolved. The V gene lost 1 base and the J gene lost 0 bases, with 1 base spanning the gap. CDR3 length: 12 amino acids. CDR1 and CDR2 (germline): SGHAT, FQNNGV. The CDR3 sequence: CASSLASYEQYF. CDR3 in DNA: TGTGCCAGCAGCTTAGCCTCCTACGAGCAGTACTTC.

The chain uses TRBV2 and TRBJ2-7; 8 positions match TRBD2. In germline, CDR1 is SNHLY, CDR2 FYNNEI. V was pared by 7 bases and J by 4 bases, with 6 bases of the junction left unmatched. The length of the CDR3 is 13 residues. CDR3 protein: CASNMAGGYEQYF. DNA of the CDR3: TGTGCCAGCAACATGGCGGGGGGTTACGAGCAGTACTTC.

The chain recombines TRBV4-3 with TRBJ2-5, with a weak D call TRBD2 (7 bases). Trimming took off 6 bases at V and 1 base at J, with 18 bases between the two ends. The CDR3 contains 16 residues. The germline CDR1 and CDR2 sequences are LGHNA and YSLEER. The CDR3 bases are TGCGCCAGCAGTAGGGGAGGGGGGATAGGCCAAGAGACCCAGTACTTC. Protein: CASSRGGGIGQETQYF.